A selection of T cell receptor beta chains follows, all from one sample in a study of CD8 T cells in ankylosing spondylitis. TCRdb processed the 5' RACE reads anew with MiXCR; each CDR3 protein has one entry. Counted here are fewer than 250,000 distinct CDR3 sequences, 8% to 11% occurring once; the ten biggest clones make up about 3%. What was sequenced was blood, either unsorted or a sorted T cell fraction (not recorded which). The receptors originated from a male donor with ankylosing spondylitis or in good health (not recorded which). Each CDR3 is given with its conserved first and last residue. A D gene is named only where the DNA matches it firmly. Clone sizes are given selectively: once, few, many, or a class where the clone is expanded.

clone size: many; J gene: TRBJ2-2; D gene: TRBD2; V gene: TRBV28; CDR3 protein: CASSFPAGGPGELFF; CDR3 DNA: TGTGCCAGCAGTTTTCCGGCGGGAGGTCCCGGGGAGCTGTTTTTT
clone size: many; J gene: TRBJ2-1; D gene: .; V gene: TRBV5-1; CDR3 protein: CASSLGGGYEQFF; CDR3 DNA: TGCGCCAGCAGCTTGGGAGGAGGGTATGAGCAGTTCTTC
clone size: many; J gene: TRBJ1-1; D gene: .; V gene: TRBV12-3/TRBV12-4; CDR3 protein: CASSFIQGGGNTEAFF; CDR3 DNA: TGTGCCAGCAGTTTTATACAGGGCGGCGGGAACACTGAAGCTTTCTTT
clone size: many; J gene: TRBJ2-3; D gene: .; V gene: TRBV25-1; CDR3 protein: CAPRGDTQYF; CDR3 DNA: TGTGCCCCCAGGGGAGATACGCAGTATTTT
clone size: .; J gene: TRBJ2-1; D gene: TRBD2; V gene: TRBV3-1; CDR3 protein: CASSPGGLALGGNNEQFF; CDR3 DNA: TGTGCCAGCAGCCCTGGGGGACTAGCGTTAGGGGGGAACAATGAGCAGTTCTTC
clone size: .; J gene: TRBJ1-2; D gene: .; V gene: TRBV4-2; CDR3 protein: CASSQGQGFNYGYTF; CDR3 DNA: TGTGCCAGCAGCCAAGGTCAGGGATTTAACTATGGCTACACCTTC
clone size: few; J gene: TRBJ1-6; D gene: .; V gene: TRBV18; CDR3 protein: CASQVGQTSPLHF; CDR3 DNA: TGTGCCTCCCAGGTCGGACAAACCTCACCCCTCCACTTT
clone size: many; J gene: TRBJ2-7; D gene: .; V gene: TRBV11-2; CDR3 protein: CASSFGAPWDYEQYF; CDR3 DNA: TGTGCCAGCAGCTTTGGGGCACCCTGGGACTACGAGCAGTACTTC
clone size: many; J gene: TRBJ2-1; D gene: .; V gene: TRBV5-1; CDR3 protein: CASSADQKSYNEQFF; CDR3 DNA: TGCGCCAGCAGCGCCGACCAAAAGTCATACAATGAGCAGTTCTTC
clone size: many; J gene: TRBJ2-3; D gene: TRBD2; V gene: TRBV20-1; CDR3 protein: CSARGAGGPLGTDTQYF; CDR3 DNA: TGCAGTGCTAGGGGAGCGGGGGGACCCCTCGGCACAGATACGCAGTATTTT
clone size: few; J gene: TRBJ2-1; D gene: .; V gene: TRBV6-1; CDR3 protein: CASSEGLSYNEQFF; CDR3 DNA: TGTGCCAGCAGTGAGGGGCTCTCCTACAATGAGCAGTTCTTC
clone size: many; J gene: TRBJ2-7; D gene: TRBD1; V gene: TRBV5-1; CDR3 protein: CASTHLGQGANEQYF; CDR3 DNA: TGCGCCAGCACCCACCTGGGGCAGGGGGCTAACGAGCAGTACTTC
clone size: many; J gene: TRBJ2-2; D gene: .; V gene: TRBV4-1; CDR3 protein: CASSQTGHTNTGELFF; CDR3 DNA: TGCGCCAGCAGCCAGACGGGACATACGAACACCGGGGAGCTGTTTTTT
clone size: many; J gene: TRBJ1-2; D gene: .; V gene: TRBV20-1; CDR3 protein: CSALYSGGRGYTF; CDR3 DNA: TGCAGTGCCCTCTATTCGGGGGGGCGCGGCTACACCTTC
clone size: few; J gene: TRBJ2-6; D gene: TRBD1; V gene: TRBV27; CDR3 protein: CASRKRQGIESGANVLTF; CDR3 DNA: TGTGCCAGCAGAAAACGACAGGGAATAGAATCTGGGGCCAACGTCCTGACTTTC
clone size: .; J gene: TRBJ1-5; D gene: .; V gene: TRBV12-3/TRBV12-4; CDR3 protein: CASSLGDANQPQHF; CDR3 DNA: TGTGCCAGCAGTTTAGGGGACGCGAATCAGCCCCAGCATTTT
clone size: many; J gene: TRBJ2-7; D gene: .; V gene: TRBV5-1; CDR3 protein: CASSTEDFLEQYF; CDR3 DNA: TGCGCCAGCAGCACCGAGGACTTTCTTGAGCAGTACTTC
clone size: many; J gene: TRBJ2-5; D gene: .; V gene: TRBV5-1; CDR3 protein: CASSLEMLPETQYF; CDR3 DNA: TGCGCCAGCAGCTTGGAGATGCTCCCAGAGACCCAGTACTTC
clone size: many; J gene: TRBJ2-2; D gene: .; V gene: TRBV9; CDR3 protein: CASSVQGRDTGELFF; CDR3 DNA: TGTGCCAGCAGCGTTCAGGGTCGGGACACCGGGGAGCTGTTTTTT
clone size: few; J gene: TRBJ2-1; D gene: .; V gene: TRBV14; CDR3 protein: CASSQVGLGALPNEQFF; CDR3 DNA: TGTGCCAGCAGCCAAGTGGGCTTAGGGGCGTTGCCTAATGAGCAGTTCTTC
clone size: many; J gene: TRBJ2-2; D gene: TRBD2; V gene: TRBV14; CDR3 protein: CASSQYGGASGELFF; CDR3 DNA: TGTGCCAGCAGCCAATACGGGGGGGCCTCCGGGGAGCTGTTTTTT
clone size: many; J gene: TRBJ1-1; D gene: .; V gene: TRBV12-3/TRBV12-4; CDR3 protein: CASAMRGLNTEAFF; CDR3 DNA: TGTGCCAGCGCGATGCGGGGATTGAACACTGAAGCTTTCTTT
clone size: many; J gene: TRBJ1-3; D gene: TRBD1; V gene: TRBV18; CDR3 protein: CASSLDRGTGNTIYF; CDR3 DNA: TGTGCCAGCTCACTGGACAGGGGTACTGGAAACACCATATATTTT
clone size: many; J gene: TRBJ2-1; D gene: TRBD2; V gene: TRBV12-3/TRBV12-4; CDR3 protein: CASSATSGLYNEQFF; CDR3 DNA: TGTGCCAGCAGTGCGACTAGCGGTCTATACAATGAGCAGTTCTTC
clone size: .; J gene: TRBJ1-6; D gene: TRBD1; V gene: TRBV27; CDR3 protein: CASSFEDRVGSPLHF; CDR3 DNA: TGTGCCAGCAGTTTCGAGGACAGGGTTGGATCACCCCTCCACTTT
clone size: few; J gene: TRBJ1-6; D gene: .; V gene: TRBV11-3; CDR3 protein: CASSSAGAGNSPLHF; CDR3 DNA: TGTGCCAGCAGCTCAGCGGGAGCTGGAAATTCACCCCTCCACTTT
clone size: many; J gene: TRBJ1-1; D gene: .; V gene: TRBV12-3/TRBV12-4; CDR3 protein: CASTSSPWDTEAFF; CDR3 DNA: TGTGCCAGCACCTCATCGCCCTGGGATACTGAAGCTTTCTTT
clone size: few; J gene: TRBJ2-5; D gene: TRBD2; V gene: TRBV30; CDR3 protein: CAWERGPEVAQYF; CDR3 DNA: TGTGCCTGGGAGCGGGGGCCGGAGGTGGCCCAGTACTTC
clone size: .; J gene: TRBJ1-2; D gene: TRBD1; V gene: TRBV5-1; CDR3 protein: CASSFGDRPYGYTF; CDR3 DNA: TGCGCCAGCAGCTTCGGGGACAGACCGTATGGCTACACCTTC
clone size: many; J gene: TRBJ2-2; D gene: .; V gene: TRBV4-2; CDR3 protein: CASSQDQVTGELFF; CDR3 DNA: TGTGCCAGCAGCCAAGACCAGGTCACCGGGGAGCTGTTTTTT
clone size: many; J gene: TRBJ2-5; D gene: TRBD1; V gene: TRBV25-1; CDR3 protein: CASSKDRGHQETQYF; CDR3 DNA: TGTGCCAGCAGTAAGGACAGGGGGCACCAAGAGACCCAGTACTTC
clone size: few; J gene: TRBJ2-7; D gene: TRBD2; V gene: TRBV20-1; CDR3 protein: CSARRPGTSELTPSYEQYF; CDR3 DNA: TGCAGTGCTAGACGACCCGGGACTAGCGAGCTGACACCATCCTACGAGCAGTACTTC
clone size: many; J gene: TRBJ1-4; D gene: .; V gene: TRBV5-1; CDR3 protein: CASSLGPTLQEKLFF; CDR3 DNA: TGCGCCAGCAGCTTGGGCCCGACTTTACAAGAAAAACTGTTTTTT
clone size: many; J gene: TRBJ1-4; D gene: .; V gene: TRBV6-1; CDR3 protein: CASTPDRARHEKLFF; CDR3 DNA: TGTGCCAGCACCCCGGACCGGGCCAGGCATGAAAAACTGTTTTTT
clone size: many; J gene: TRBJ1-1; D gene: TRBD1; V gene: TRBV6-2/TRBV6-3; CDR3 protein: CASSYLGQGGPEAFF; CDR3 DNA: TGTGCCAGCAGTTACTTGGGACAGGGGGGCCCTGAAGCTTTCTTT
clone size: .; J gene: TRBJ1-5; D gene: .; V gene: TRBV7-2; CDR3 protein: CASSPHPDQPQHF; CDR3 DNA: TGTGCCAGCAGCCCCCATCCCGATCAGCCCCAGCATTTT
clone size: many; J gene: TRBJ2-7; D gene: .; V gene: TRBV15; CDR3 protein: CATSRMSQVASEQYF; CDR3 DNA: TGTGCCACCAGCAGGATGAGCCAGGTTGCCAGCGAGCAGTACTTC
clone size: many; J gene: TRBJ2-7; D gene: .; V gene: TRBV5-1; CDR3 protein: CASRLQAGSAYEQYF; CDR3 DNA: TGCGCCAGCAGGTTGCAAGCAGGGTCGGCCTACGAGCAGTACTTC
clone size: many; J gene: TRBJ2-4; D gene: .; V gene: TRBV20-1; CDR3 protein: CSARIALAKNIQYF; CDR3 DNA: TGCAGTGCTAGAATTGCGTTAGCCAAAAACATTCAGTACTTC
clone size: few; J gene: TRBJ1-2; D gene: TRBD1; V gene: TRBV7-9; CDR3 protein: CASSSEGAYGYTF; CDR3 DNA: TGTGCCAGCAGCTCCGAGGGGGCATATGGCTACACCTTC
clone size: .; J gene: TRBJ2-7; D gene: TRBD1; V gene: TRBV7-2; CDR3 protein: CASSLGDRAHEQYF; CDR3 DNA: TGTGCCAGCAGCTTAGGAGACAGGGCTCACGAGCAGTACTTC
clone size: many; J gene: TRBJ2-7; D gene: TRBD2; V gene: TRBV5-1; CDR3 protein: CASSYRGERSSYEQYF; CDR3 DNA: TGCGCCAGCAGCTACCGGGGGGAAAGGAGCTCCTACGAGCAGTACTTC
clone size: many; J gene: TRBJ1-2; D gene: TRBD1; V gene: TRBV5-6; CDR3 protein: CASSFGTGGEGSGYTF; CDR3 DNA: TGTGCCAGCAGCTTCGGGACAGGGGGCGAAGGTAGTGGCTACACCTTC
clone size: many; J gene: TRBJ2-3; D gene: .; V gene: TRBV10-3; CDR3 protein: CAISDFPDTQYF; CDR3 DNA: TGTGCCATCAGCGACTTCCCCGATACGCAGTATTTT
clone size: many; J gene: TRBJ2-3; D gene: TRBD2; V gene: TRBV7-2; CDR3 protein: CASSLVGLAGGKDTQYF; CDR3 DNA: TGTGCCAGCAGCTTAGTCGGACTAGCGGGGGGGAAAGATACGCAGTATTTT
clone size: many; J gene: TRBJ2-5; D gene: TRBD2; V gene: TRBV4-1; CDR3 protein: CASTNPAGAQETQYF; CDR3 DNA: TGCGCCAGCACCAACCCAGCGGGAGCACAAGAGACCCAGTACTTC
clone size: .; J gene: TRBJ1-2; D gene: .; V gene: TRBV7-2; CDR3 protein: CASSLSRQRGGWVGYTF; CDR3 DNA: TGTGCCAGCAGCTTGAGTCGGCAGAGGGGGGGATGGGTTGGCTACACCTTC
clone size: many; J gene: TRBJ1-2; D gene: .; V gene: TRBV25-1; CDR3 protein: CASRGPDRYGYTF; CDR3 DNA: TGTGCCAGCAGGGGCCCCGATAGATATGGCTACACCTTC
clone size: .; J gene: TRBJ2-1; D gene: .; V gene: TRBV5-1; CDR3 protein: CDSSTGGNEQFF; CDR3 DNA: TGCGACAGCAGCACTGGGGGTAATGAGCAGTTCTTC
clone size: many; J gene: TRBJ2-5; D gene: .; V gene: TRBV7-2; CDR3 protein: CASSFGGRETQYF; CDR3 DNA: TGCGCCAGCAGCTTCGGGGGCCGGGAGACCCAGTACTTC